This TCR beta chain was sequenced in a study of CD4 and CD8 cells across lung adenocarcinoma regions. TCRdb used MiXCR to reprocess the PCR reads, holding one entry per CDR3 protein. The table has 13,000 to 15,000 distinct CDR3 sequences, around 45% seen once; the top ten hold roughly a sixth. Looked up from germline, CDR1 is SGHTA and CDR2 is FQGNSA. The CDR3 consists of 16 residues. This clonotype appeared once. The patients had localized lung adenocarcinoma, a non-small cell subtype. Material for sequencing was CD4+ T cells from the center of a lung tumor. V and J are TRBV7-2 and TRBJ2-4; 8 bases align to TRBD2. The end of the DNA fits TRBJ2-3 better, so the J call may be wrong. This sequence originates from a male donor with lung adenocarcinoma. The CD4 and CD8 labels of this study may be unreliable. CDR3 DNA: TGTGCCAGCAGCGCTTTGGGAGCGGGAGCCAAAAACACGCAGTATTTT. This encodes CASSALGAGAKNTQYF.